Detailed here is one T cell receptor (beta chain). Its antigen is still unknown. These data originate in a study of blood T cells in healthy people across ages. Study results and caveats: In older individuals, TCR beta diversity per million T cells was lower, falling roughly linearly with age.

A second roughly 7 to 12 cycle PCR used barcoded and J-beta primers. A single record per CDR3 protein comes from TCRdb applying MiXCR to the 5' RACE reads. The sample lists roughly 900,000 distinct CDR3 sequences, around 48% seen once, with under 15% in the top ten. V gave up 2 bases and J gave up 7 bases; unmatched junction bases: 5. There are 15 residues in the CDR3. The germline V gene has CDR1 MNHEY and CDR2 SMNVEV (reference sequence). The V and J genes are TRBV27 and TRBJ2-1; 10 positions agree with TRBD2. The sequence was obtained from a man aged 25-40 years in good health. The sequenced sample was blood. The CDR3 sequence: CASSLSGGAWNEQFF. CDR3 sequence (DNA): TGTGCCAGCAGTTTAAGCGGGGGGGCTTGGAATGAGCAGTTCTTC.